Each of the 20 T cell receptor beta chains below was sequenced from the same sample in a study of T cell responses to AZD1222 COVID-19 vaccine (dated by TCRdb to the early 2020s). The method behind the library was the immunoSEQ multiplex PCR assay. The source is immuneACCESS, and TCRdb retained only in-frame sequences with V and J called. Part of the clones is not carried over; for the studies checked, unresolved V genes explain less than half of this, and the remainder is unexplained. Present in this sample are around 120,000 clones, around 90% of which were seen just once. The ten largest clones take up roughly 1.1% of the sample. Per the publication, the time point label means: baseline before first vaccination. Sequencing used peripheral blood, obtained on day 0 of AZD1222 vaccination. These receptors were taken from an adult in good health.

This clone appeared a few times. This rearrangement joins TRBV19 to TRBJ2-7; TRBD1 might be the D (6 bases). The germline gives CDR1 LNHDA, CDR2 SQIVND (reference sequence). The CDR3 is made up of 14 amino acids. V lost 3 bases to trimming and J lost 2 bases, with 11 bases between them. Here the CDR3 reads CASSIRDKPYEQYF. For the CDR3, the DNA is TGTGCCAGTAGTATCCGGGACAAACCCTACGAGCAGTACTTC.

This chain joins TRBV5-1 and TRBJ2-5; D unresolved. Looked up from germline, CDR1 is SGHRS and CDR2 is YFSETQ. CDR3 length: 14 residues. The V end was cut by 4 bases, the J end by 1 base, with 11 bases between. The CDR3 nucleotides are TGCGCCAGCAGCCCATCAAAAGTCCAAGAGACCCAGTACTTC. This gives the protein CASSPSKVQETQYF.

The CDR3 DNA is TGTGCCATTCGCAGGGAGGCGTTGAACACCGGGGAGCTGTTTTTT. This codes for CAIRREALNTGELFF. The rearrangement uses TRBV4-2 and TRBJ2-2; maybe TRBD2 (6 bases). Per germline, CDR1 LGHNA and CDR2 YNFKEQ. Trimming left V 10 bases short and J 1 base short, with 16 bases between. There are 15 residues in the CDR3.

This chain links TRBV15 with TRBJ2-5; TRBD1 aligns across 7 bases. The germline CDR1 and CDR2 sequences are LNHNV and YYDKDF (reference sequence). This CDR3 is built from 15 residues. V was clipped by 2 bases and J by 3 bases; unmatched bases: 6. CDR3 region: CATSRSGQDEETQYF. The CDR3 DNA reads as TGTGCCACCAGCAGATCCGGACAGGACGAAGAGACCCAGTACTTC. The whole variable domain, filled in from reference TRBV15 and TRBJ2-5, reads DAMVIQNPRYQVTQFGKPVTLSCSQTLNHNVMYWYQQKSSQAPKLLFHYYDKDFNNEADTPDNFQSRRPNTSFCFLDIRSPGLGDTAMYLCATSRSGQDEETQYFGPGTRLLVL.

The chain carries TRBV2 and TRBJ2-3, with 11 bases matching TRBD2. V lost 5 bases and J lost 2; bases outside the gene matches: 6. Germline V gene sequence: CDR1 SNHLY, CDR2 FYNNEI. There are 16 residues in the CDR3. The CDR3 DNA reads TGTGCCAGCAGTTCCCTTAGCGGGAGGGCCACAGATACGCAGTATTTT. Amino acid sequence: CASSSLSGRATDTQYF.

The chain links TRBV19 to TRBJ2-1, with D possibly TRBD1 on 6 matching bases. The CDR3 length is 16 residues. The V gene's germline CDR1 is LNHDA and CDR2 SQIVND (reference sequence). Trimming pared 1 base from V and 0 bases from J, leaving 10 bases between. The CDR3: CASSIGDRSSYNEQFF. Written as DNA, the CDR3 is TGTGCCAGTAGTATAGGCGACAGGAGCTCCTACAATGAGCAGTTCTTC.

This chain uses TRBV6-1 with TRBJ2-7, with 7 bases fitting TRBD1. CDR1 and CDR2 (germline): MNHNS, SASEGT. The junction had 8 bases not matched to a gene; V was cut back by 3 bases and J by 3 bases. This CDR3 has 15 residues. The DNA for the CDR3 is TGTGCCAGCAGTGACCCCGGGACAGCCCGCTACGAGCAGTACTTC. Translated, it gives CASSDPGTARYEQYF.

CDR3 nucleotide sequence: TGCGCCAGCAGCCTCTTCGAGGGGGCCAATGAGCAGTTCTTC. It encodes CASSLFEGANEQFF. This chain uses TRBV4-1 with TRBJ2-1, with 7 nucleotides matching TRBD1. The CDR3 covers 14 residues. Trimming removed 4 bases from V and 6 bases from J; junction bases left unmatched: 6. Germline V gene data show CDR1 as MGHRA and CDR2 as YSYEKL.

The chain recombines TRBV6-4 with TRBJ2-2; a possible D gene is TRBD1 (6 bases). V was cut by 2 bases and J by 3 bases, with 13 bases left in between. From germline, CDR1 is MRHNA and CDR2 SNTAGT. The CDR3 is made up of 16 amino acids. The CDR3 protein is CASSDSRAGDTGELFF. The CDR3 nucleotides read TGTGCCAGCAGTGACAGTAGGGCAGGGGACACCGGGGAGCTGTTTTTT.

This clone came up once. The rearrangement uses TRBV6-2 or TRBV6-3 and TRBJ1-5, with D tentatively TRBD1 (6 bases). CDR1 is MNHEY and CDR2 is SVGEGT in the germline V gene. V was cut by 7 bases and J by 3 bases, with 16 bases left in between. The CDR3 spans 15 residues. Here the CDR3 reads CASTPRGEVNQPQHF. The CDR3 DNA sequence: TGTGCCAGCACCCCTAGGGGGGAAGTCAATCAGCCCCAGCATTTT.

The chain couples TRBV4-1 to TRBJ1-4; D not certain. The germline gives CDR1 MGHRA, CDR2 YSYEKL. Trimming left V 0 bases short and J 8 bases short, with 16 bases between. CDR3 length equals 16 residues. As DNA, the CDR3 is TGCGCCAGCAGCCAAGATCGAGTTAAGGATGTGGAAAAACTGTTTTTT. Translating gives CASSQDRVKDVEKLFF.

The chain employs TRBV7-8 and TRBJ1-3; D is possibly TRBD1 (5 bases). This CDR3 has 14 residues. The germline V and J ends were trimmed by 3 bases and 0 bases, with 6 bases remaining between them. The germline CDR1 and CDR2 sequences are SGHVS and FQNEAQ. This CDR3 is CASSFTGSGNTIYF. For the CDR3, the DNA is TGTGCCAGCAGCTTCACAGGCTCTGGAAACACCATATATTTT.

This clone was counted a single time. J is TRBJ1-1 and V is TRBV4-3; the D is unclear. The CDR3 spans 13 residues. V lost 4 bases to trimming and J lost 3 bases, with 9 bases between them. CDR1 is LGHNA, CDR2 YSLEER, per germline. CDR3 amino acids: CASSLTEDTEAFF. In DNA form, the CDR3 reads TGCGCCAGCAGCCTCACGGAGGACACTGAAGCTTTCTTT.

J is TRBJ1-1 and V is TRBV7-2; the match to TRBD1 covers 8 bases. Germline-derived CDR1 and CDR2 are SGHTA and FQGNSA. There are 14 residues in the CDR3. The trim removed 3 bases at V and 5 bases at J, leaving 5 bases unmatched. As DNA, the CDR3 is TGTGCCAGCAGCTTCCAGGGGGCAGGTACTGAAGCTTTCTTT. It is translated as CASSFQGAGTEAFF. The variable domain in full, with the rest retrieved from reference TRBV7-2 and TRBJ1-1, is GAGVSQSPSNKVTEKGKDVELRCDPISGHTALYWYRQSLGQGLEFLIYFQGNSAPDKSGLPSDRFSAERTGGSVSTLTIQRTQQEDSAVYLCASSFQGAGTEAFFGQGTRLTVV.

The chain uses TRBV30 and TRBJ2-1; D is unresolved. The V gene's germline CDR1 is GTSNPN and CDR2 SVGIG (reference sequence). The V gene lost 2 bases and the J gene lost 7 bases, with 12 bases spanning the gap. The length of the CDR3 is 13 residues. CDR3 nucleotide sequence: TGTGCCTGGAGTCCCTCGAGGCGAAATGAGCAGTTCTTC. This encodes CAWSPSRRNEQFF.

The rearrangement joins TRBV3-1 (or the pseudogene TRBV3-2) to TRBJ2-6, with D uncertain. Germline V gene data show CDR1 as LGHDT and CDR2 as YNNKEL (reference sequence). The germline V and J ends were trimmed by 4 bases and 2 bases, with 3 bases remaining between them. The CDR3 covers 13 residues. The CDR3, as DNA: TGTGCCAGCAGCCCCGCTGGGGCCAACGTCCTGACTTTC. Protein sequence: CASSPAGANVLTF.

The chain links TRBV28 to TRBJ2-7; 14 bases map to TRBD2. Trimming at V came to 0 bases and at J to 5 bases, leaving 3 bases not matched to a gene. In germline, CDR1 is MDHEN, CDR2 SYDVKM. The CDR3 is made up of 16 amino acids. CDR3 protein: CASSLWGLAGDHEQYF. Here the CDR3 DNA reads TGTGCCAGCAGTTTATGGGGACTAGCGGGAGACCACGAGCAGTACTTC. Together with reference TRBV28 and TRBJ2-7, the CDR3 gives the full variable domain: DVKVTQSSRYLVKRTGEKVFLECVQDMDHENMFWYRQDPGLGLRLIYFSYDVKMKEKGDIPEGYSVSREKKERFSLILESASTNQTSMYLCASSLWGLAGDHEQYFGPGTRLTVT.

The chain recombines TRBV2 with TRBJ1-5; D gene uncertain. Trimming cost V 7 bases and J 5 bases, with 15 bases left between them. Germline V gene data show CDR1 as SNHLY and CDR2 as FYNNEI. The CDR3 is made up of 14 amino acids. CDR3 loop: CASNLRGSYQPQHF. In DNA form, the CDR3 reads TGTGCCAGCAACCTTCGGGGATCTTATCAGCCCCAGCATTTT.

This chain connects TRBV7-2 to TRBJ1-5; unclear D gene. Per germline, CDR1 SGHTA and CDR2 FQGNSA. This CDR3 contains 15 residues. Trimming took off 1 base at V and 2 bases at J, with 9 bases between the two ends. This CDR3 reads CASSLGGGGNQPQHF. The DNA of the CDR3 is TGTGCCAGCAGCTTAGGGGGTGGTGGCAATCAGCCCCAGCATTTT. The variable domain in full, completed from reference TRBV7-2 and TRBJ1-5, reads GAGVSQSPSNKVTEKGKDVELRCDPISGHTALYWYRQSLGQGLEFLIYFQGNSAPDKSGLPSDRFSAERTGGSVSTLTIQRTQQEDSAVYLCASSLGGGGNQPQHFGDGTRLSIL.

J is TRBJ2-3 and V is TRBV2; perhaps TRBD1 as D (6 bases). The germline V gene encodes CDR1 SNHLY and CDR2 FYNNEI. The CDR3 consists of 16 residues. V was shortened by 6 bases and J by 0 bases, with 16 bases between the two germline ends. The CDR3 sequence is CASRANRVGSTDTQYF. The CDR3 DNA follows: TGTGCCAGCAGGGCTAACAGGGTTGGAAGCACAGATACGCAGTATTTT.